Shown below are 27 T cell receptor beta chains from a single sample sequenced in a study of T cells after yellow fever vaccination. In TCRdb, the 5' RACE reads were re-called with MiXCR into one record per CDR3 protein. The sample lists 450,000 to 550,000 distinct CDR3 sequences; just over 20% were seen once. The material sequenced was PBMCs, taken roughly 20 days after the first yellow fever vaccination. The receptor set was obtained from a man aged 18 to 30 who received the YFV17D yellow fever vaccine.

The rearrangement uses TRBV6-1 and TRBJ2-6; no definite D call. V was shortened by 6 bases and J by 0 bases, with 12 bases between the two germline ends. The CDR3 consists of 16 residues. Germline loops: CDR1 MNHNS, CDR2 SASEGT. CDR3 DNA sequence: TGTGCCAGCAGGAAACCGGAAAGCTCTGGGGCCAACGTCCTGACTTTC. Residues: CASRKPESSGANVLTF.

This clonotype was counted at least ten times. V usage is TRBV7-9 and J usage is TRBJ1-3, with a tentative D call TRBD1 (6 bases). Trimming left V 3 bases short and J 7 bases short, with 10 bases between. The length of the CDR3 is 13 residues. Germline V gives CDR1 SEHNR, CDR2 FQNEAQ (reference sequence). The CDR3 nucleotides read TGTGCCAGCAGCTTTGGGCAGGGGAACACCATATATTTT. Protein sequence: CASSFGQGNTIYF.

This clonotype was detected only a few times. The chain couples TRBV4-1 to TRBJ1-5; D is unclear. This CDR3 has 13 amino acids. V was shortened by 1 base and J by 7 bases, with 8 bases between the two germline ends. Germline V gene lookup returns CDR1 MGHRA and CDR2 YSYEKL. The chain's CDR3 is CASSQGPGQPQHF. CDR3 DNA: TGCGCCAGCAGCCAAGGCCCGGGGCAGCCCCAGCATTTT.

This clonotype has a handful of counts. The CDR3 DNA is TGTGCCAGCAGTGAGAGTCGTCGGGTCGACTGGTCCATGAACACTGAAGCTTTCTTT. Translated: CASSESRRVDWSMNTEAFF. This chain joins TRBV6-1 and TRBJ1-1; D is unresolved. This CDR3 comprises 19 residues. The germline V gene has CDR1 MNHNS and CDR2 SASEGT. The V and J ends lost 3 bases and 0 bases respectively, with 23 bases between them.

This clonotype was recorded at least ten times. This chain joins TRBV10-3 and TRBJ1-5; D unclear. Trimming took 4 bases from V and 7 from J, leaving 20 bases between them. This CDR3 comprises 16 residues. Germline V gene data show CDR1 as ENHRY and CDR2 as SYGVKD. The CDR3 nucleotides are TGTGCCATCAGTGGAACGGACGGACGGAGGGAACAGCCCCAGCATTTT. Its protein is CAISGTDGRREQPQHF.

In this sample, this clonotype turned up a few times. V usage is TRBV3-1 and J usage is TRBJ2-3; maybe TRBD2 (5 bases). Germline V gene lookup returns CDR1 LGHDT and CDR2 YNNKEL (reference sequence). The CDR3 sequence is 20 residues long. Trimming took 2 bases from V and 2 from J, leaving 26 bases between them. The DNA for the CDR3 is TGTGCCAGCAGCCAATCAAAAGAGGGAACGTACTGGACCAACACAGATACGCAGTATTTT. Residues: CASSQSKEGTYWTNTDTQYF.

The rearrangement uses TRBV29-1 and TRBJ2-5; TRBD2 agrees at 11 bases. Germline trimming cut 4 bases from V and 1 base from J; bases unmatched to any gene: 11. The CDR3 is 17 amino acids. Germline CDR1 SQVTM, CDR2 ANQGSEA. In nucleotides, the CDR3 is TGCAGCGTTGCTGTATGGAGACTAGCGGGGTCCCAAGAGACCCAGTACTTC. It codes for CSVAVWRLAGSQETQYF.

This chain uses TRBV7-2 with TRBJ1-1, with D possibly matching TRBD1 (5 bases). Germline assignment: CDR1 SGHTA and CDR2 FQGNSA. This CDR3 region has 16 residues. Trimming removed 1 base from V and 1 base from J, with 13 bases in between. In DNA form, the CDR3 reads TGTGCCAGCAGCTTAGTCGAATGGGGGAGGAACACTGAAGCTTTCTTT. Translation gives CASSLVEWGRNTEAFF.

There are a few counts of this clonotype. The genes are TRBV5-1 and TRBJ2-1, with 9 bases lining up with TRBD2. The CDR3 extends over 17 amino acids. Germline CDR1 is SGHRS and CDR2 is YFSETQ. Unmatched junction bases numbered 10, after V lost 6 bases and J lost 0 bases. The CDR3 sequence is CASNLGRGGISYNEQFF. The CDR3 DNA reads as TGCGCCAGCAATCTGGGGCGGGGGGGCATCTCCTACAATGAGCAGTTCTTC.

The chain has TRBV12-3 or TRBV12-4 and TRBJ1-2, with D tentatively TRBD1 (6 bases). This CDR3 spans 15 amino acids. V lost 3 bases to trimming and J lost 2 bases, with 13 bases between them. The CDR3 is CASSLGQGLNYGYTF. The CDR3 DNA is TGTGCCAGCAGTTTGGGGCAGGGGTTAAACTATGGCTACACCTTC.

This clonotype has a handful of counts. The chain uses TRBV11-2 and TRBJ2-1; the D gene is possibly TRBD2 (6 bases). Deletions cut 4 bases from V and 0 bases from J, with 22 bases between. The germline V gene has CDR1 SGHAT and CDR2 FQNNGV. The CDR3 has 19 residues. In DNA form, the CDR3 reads TGTGCCAGCAGCTCCTTCGGGGGAGCGGGCCACAGCTCCTACAATGAGCAGTTCTTC. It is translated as CASSSFGGAGHSSYNEQFF.

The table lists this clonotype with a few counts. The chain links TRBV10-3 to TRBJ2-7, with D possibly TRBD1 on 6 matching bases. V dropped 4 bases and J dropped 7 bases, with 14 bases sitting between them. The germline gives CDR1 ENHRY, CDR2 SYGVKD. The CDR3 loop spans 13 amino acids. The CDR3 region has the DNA TGTGCCATCAGTGGTGGGACATCGGAGGAGCAGTACTTC. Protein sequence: CAISGGTSEEQYF.

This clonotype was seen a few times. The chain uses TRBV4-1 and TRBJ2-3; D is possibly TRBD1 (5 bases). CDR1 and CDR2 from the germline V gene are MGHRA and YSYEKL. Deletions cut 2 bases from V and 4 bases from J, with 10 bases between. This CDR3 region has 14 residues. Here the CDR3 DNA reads TGCGCCAGCAGCCAACGGGTAGGGGCAGATACGCAGTATTTT. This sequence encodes CASSQRVGADTQYF.

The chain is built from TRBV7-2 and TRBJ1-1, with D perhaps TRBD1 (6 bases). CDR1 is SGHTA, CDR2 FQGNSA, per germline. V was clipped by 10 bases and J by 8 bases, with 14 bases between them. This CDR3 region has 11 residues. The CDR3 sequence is CAIKRTAEAFF. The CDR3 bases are TGTGCCATCAAAAGGACAGCGGAAGCTTTCTTT.

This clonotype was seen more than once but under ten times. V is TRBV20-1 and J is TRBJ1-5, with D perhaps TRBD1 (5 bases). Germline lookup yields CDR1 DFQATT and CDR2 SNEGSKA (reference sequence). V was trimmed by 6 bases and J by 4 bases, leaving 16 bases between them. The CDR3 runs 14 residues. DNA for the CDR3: TGCAGTGCCCTTCAGACAGACTGGAATCAGCCCCAGCATTTT. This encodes CSALQTDWNQPQHF.

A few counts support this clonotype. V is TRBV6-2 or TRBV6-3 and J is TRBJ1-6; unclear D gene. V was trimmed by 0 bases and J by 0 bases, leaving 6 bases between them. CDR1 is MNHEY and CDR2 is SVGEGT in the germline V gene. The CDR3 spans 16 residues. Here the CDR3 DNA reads TGTGCCAGCAGTTACTCAGGGAGCTCCTATAATTCACCCCTCCACTTT. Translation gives CASSYSGSSYNSPLHF.

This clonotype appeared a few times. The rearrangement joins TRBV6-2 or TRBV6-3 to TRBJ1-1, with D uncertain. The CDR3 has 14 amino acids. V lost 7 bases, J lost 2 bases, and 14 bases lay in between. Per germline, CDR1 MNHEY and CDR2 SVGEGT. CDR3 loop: CASKPVWENTEAFF. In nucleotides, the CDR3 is TGTGCCAGCAAACCGGTTTGGGAAAACACTGAAGCTTTCTTT.

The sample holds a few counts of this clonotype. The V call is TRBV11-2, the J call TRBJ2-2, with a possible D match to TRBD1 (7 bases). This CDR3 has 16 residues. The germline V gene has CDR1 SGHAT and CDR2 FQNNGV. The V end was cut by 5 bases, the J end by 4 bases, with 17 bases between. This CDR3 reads CASSPPRGAGTGELFF. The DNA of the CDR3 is TGTGCCAGCAGCCCGCCCAGGGGGGCTGGCACCGGGGAGCTGTTTTTT. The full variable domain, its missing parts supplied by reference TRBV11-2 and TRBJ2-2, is EAGVAQSPRYKIIEKRQSVAFWCNPISGHATLYWYQQILGQGPKLLIQFQNNGVVDDSQLPKDRFSAERLKGVDSTLKIQPAKLEDSAVYLCASSPPRGAGTGELFFGEGSRLTVL.

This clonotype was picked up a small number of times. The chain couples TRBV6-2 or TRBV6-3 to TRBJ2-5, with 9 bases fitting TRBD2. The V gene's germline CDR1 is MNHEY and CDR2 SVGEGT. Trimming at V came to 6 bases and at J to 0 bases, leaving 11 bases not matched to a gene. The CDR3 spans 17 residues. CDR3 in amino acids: CASRSPFGGGDQETQYF. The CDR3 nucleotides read TGTGCCAGCAGATCCCCGTTTGGCGGGGGGGACCAAGAGACCCAGTACTTC.

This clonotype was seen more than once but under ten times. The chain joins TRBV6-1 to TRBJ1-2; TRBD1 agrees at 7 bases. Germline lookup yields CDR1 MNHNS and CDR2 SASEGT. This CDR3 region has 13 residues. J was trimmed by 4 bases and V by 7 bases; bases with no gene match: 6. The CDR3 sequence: CASTPGTVYGYTF. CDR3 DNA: TGTGCCAGCACCCCCGGGACAGTCTATGGCTACACCTTC.

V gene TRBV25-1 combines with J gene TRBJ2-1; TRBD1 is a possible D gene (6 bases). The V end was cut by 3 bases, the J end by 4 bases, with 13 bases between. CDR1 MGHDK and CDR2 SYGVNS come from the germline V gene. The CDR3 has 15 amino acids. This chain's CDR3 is CASSDPRDIYNEQFF. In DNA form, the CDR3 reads TGTGCCAGCAGTGACCCCCGGGACATTTACAATGAGCAGTTCTTC.

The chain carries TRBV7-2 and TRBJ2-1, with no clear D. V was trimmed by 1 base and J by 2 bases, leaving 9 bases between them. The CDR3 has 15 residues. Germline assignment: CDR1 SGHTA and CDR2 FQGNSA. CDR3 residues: CASSLEPFTYNEQFF. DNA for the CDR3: TGTGCCAGCAGCTTAGAACCCTTCACCTACAATGAGCAGTTCTTC.

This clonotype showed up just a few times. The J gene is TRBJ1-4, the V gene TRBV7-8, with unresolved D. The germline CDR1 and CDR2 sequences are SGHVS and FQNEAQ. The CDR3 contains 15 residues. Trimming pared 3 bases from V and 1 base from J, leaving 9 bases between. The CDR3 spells CASSFSRLTNEKLFF. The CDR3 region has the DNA TGTGCCAGCAGCTTTAGCCGGCTAACTAATGAAAAACTGTTTTTT.

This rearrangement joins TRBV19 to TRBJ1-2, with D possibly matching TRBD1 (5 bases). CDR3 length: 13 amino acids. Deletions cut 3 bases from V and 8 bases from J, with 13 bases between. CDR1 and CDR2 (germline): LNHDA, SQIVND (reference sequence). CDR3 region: CASSMRGAYGYTF. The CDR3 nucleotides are TGTGCCAGTAGTATGAGGGGCGCCTACGGCTACACCTTC.

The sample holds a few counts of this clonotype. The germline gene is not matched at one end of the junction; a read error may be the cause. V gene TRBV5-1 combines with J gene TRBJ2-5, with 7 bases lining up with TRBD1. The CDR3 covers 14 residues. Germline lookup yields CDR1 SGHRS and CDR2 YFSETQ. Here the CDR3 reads CASSLEGARETQYF. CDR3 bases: TGTGCCAGCAGTTTAGAGGGGGCGAGGGAGACCCAGTACTTC.

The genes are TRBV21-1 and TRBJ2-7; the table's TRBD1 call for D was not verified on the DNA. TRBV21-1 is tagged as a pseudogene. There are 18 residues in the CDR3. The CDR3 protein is CASSKVDSTQGATYEQYV. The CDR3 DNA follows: TGTGCCAGCAGCAAAGTCGATAGTACACAGGGGGCAACCTACGAGCAGTACGTC.

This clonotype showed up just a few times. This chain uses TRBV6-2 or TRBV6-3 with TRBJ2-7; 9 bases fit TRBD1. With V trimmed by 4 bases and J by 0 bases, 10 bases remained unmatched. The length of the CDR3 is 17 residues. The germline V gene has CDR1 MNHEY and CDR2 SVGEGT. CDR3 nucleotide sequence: TGTGCCAGCAGTTGGCCGGGACAGGGCCAGAGCTCCTACGAGCAGTACTTC. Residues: CASSWPGQGQSSYEQYF.